Each of the 31 T cell receptor beta chains below was sequenced from the same sample in a study of blood T cell repertoires in COVID-19 (dated by TCRdb to 2020 to 2021). Libraries came from the immunoSEQ multiplex PCR assay. The table was pulled from immuneACCESS by TCRdb, which kept in-frame rearrangements only. Such tables lose some clones; where checked, under half of the loss comes from unresolved V genes, and the rest has no known cause. Within this sample are about 170,000 clones, with around 90% of them counted one time only. The ten largest clonotypes hold roughly 2% of the sample. The sequenced sample was peripheral blood. These receptors were collected from a man aged 45-65 years who had recovered from COVID-19.

V usage is TRBV10-3 and J usage is TRBJ2-5; 10 bases line up with TRBD1. This CDR3 is 13 amino acids long. Germline assignment: CDR1 ENHRY and CDR2 SYGVKD. Unmatched junction bases numbered 0, after V lost 4 bases and J lost 4 bases. The CDR3 spells CAISGQGAETQYF. DNA of the CDR3: TGTGCCATCAGTGGACAGGGGGCAGAGACCCAGTACTTC.

The rearrangement links TRBV15 to TRBJ2-2; 11 bases map to TRBD2. Trimming removed 11 bases from V and 5 bases from J; junction bases left unmatched: 10. The germline gives CDR1 LNHNV, CDR2 YYDKDF (reference sequence). The CDR3 extends over 15 amino acids. CDR3 amino acids: CASHFRLAGTGELFF. For the CDR3, the DNA is TGTGCCTCCCACTTTAGACTAGCGGGAACCGGGGAGCTGTTTTTT.

CDR3 loop: CASSPGIGAFF. Written as DNA, the CDR3 is TGTGCCAGCAGCCCGGGGATCGGAGCTTTCTTT. This rearrangement joins TRBV5-5 to TRBJ1-1, with D unclear. The V end was cut by 4 bases, the J end by 10 bases, with 11 bases between. CDR3 length: 11 residues. Per the germline V gene, CDR1 is SGHKS and CDR2 is YYEKEE (reference sequence).

The chain carries TRBV6-4 and TRBJ2-2; 9 bases align to TRBD2. J gave up 2 bases and V 4 bases, and 2 bases lay outside the gene matches. The CDR3 runs 15 residues. CDR1 is MRHNA, CDR2 SNTAGT, per germline. The CDR3 protein is CASSAGLANTGELFF. CDR3 in DNA: TGTGCCAGCAGTGCGGGACTAGCTAACACCGGGGAGCTGTTTTTT.

The chain joins TRBV2 to TRBJ2-5, with 8 bases fitting TRBD2. The V gene end was trimmed by 8 bases and the J gene end by 3 bases; junction bases not matched to a gene: 11. CDR3 length: 15 residues. CDR1 is SNHLY, CDR2 FYNNEI, per germline. CDR3: CASYKAGGLKETQYF. The CDR3 bases are TGTGCCAGCTATAAGGCGGGAGGCCTGAAAGAGACCCAGTACTTC.

This clone was seen once. The rearrangement uses TRBV6-5 and TRBJ1-5; D unclear. Trimming cost V 6 bases and J 4 bases, with 10 bases left between them. This CDR3 is built from 13 residues. The germline gives CDR1 MNHEY, CDR2 SVGAGI. The CDR3 loop reads CASRDGVNQPQHF. CDR3 DNA sequence: TGTGCCAGCAGGGACGGGGTAAATCAGCCCCAGCATTTT.

The CDR3 region is CASSFGTQYSYNEQFF. The CDR3 nucleotides read TGTGCCAGCAGCTTTGGGACACAATATTCCTACAATGAGCAGTTCTTC. The chain carries TRBV11-2 and TRBJ2-1; D possibly corresponds to TRBD1 (6 bases). V dropped 3 bases and J dropped 1 base, with 13 bases sitting between them. This CDR3 has 16 residues. Germline CDR1 reads SGHAT; CDR2 reads FQNNGV.

The V call is TRBV7-2, the J call TRBJ1-1; 11 bases align to TRBD1. Losses at the gene ends were 5 bases for V and 4 bases for J; bases not matched to a gene: 6. Germline V lookup: CDR1 SGHTA, CDR2 FQGNSA. The CDR3 runs 15 residues. CDR3 in DNA: TGTGCCAGCAGCATAGGGGGACAGGGGGGCACTGAAGCTTTCTTT. It encodes CASSIGGQGGTEAFF.

V gene TRBV4-3 combines with J gene TRBJ1-5; no definite D call. Trimming took off 4 bases at V and 4 bases at J, with 17 bases between the two ends. The germline V gene has CDR1 LGHNA and CDR2 YSLEER. The CDR3 has 16 amino acids. The CDR3 reads CASSPSFAGPNQPQHF. Here the CDR3 DNA reads TGCGCCAGCAGCCCCTCTTTCGCGGGCCCTAATCAGCCCCAGCATTTT.

The gene calls are TRBV7-9 and TRBJ2-2; D perhaps matches TRBD1 (7 bases). The CDR3 is made up of 13 amino acids. Germline V gene data show CDR1 as SEHNR and CDR2 as FQNEAQ (reference sequence). V was pared by 5 bases and J by 6 bases, with 10 bases between. The CDR3 loop is CASSQGGAGELFF. The CDR3 coding sequence is TGTGCCAGCAGCCAGGGGGGCGCCGGGGAGCTGTTTTTT.

In DNA form, the CDR3 reads TGCGCCAGCAGCCGGGCAGGGGAAGAGACCCAGTACTTC. Its protein is CASSRAGEETQYF. This chain links TRBV4-1 with TRBJ2-5, with a possible D match to TRBD1 (6 bases). This CDR3 is built from 13 residues. V was trimmed by 4 bases and J by 3 bases, leaving 9 bases between them. In germline, CDR1 is MGHRA, CDR2 YSYEKL.

The gene calls are TRBV4-1 and TRBJ2-7; 9 nucleotides line up with TRBD1. V shed 3 bases, J shed 5 bases, and the junction held 8 bases outside the gene matches. The CDR3 is 15 residues long. The germline gives CDR1 MGHRA, CDR2 YSYEKL. The CDR3 spells CASSQVGQGIHEQYF. Written as DNA, the CDR3 is TGCGCCAGCAGCCAGGTCGGACAGGGGATCCACGAGCAGTACTTC.

Only one count was recorded for this clone. V gene TRBV29-1 combines with J gene TRBJ2-1; no definite D call. This CDR3 contains 10 residues. V was shortened by 6 bases and J by 9 bases, with 9 bases between the two germline ends. Germline loops: CDR1 SQVTM, CDR2 ANQGSEA. CDR3 sequence (DNA): TGCAGCGTGTCGGGTCCTGAGCAGTTCTTC. The encoded protein is CSVSGPEQFF.

The CDR3 nucleotides are TGTGCCAGTAGTATAAAAAGGACAGGGGAGGATACGCAGTATTTT. It encodes CASSIKRTGEDTQYF. The chain combines TRBV19 with TRBJ2-3; 9 positions agree with TRBD1. The length of the CDR3 is 15 residues. The trim removed 2 bases at V and 6 bases at J, leaving 6 bases unmatched. Germline CDR1 reads LNHDA; CDR2 reads SQIVND (reference sequence).

The chain carries TRBV11-2 and TRBJ1-2, with D possibly matching TRBD1 (6 bases). Trimming took off 6 bases at V and 3 bases at J, with 14 bases between the two ends. Germline CDR1 SGHAT, CDR2 FQNNGV. The CDR3 runs 14 residues. DNA for the CDR3: TGTGCCAGCAGGCCACAGGGAGTAGACTATGGCTACACCTTC. It encodes CASRPQGVDYGYTF.

This clone was counted a single time. The rearrangement joins TRBV29-1 to TRBJ2-7; perhaps TRBD2 as D (6 bases). Per the germline V gene, CDR1 is SQVTM and CDR2 is ANQGSEA. The CDR3 totals 15 residues. Between the trimmed V and J ends, which lost 3 bases and 2 bases, there was a span of 17 bases. This chain's CDR3 is CSVEGSGPKAYEQYF. In nucleotides, the CDR3 is TGCAGCGTTGAGGGTAGCGGCCCTAAGGCCTACGAGCAGTACTTC.

The genes are TRBV7-9 and TRBJ2-7; 8 bases agree with TRBD2. With 5 bases clipped from V and 0 bases from J, the junction kept 6 bases outside the gene matches. The CDR3 loop spans 15 amino acids. The germline CDR1 and CDR2 sequences are SEHNR and FQNEAQ (reference sequence). The CDR3 spells CASSPGLGGSYEQYF. CDR3 DNA sequence: TGTGCCAGCAGCCCGGGACTAGGTGGCTCCTACGAGCAGTACTTC.

The chain recombines TRBV7-3 with TRBJ2-1, with 10 bases matching TRBD2. With 5 bases clipped from V and 5 bases from J, the junction kept 9 bases outside the gene matches. The V gene's germline CDR1 is SGHTA and CDR2 FQGTGA. The CDR3 spans 16 residues. The CDR3 region has the DNA TGTGCCAGCAGCCTCACCGGGACTAGCGCTAACAATGAGCAGTTCTTC. Protein: CASSLTGTSANNEQFF.

The CDR3 here is CASSQVAGGYEQYF. The CDR3 DNA reads TGCGCCAGCAGCCAAGTAGCGGGGGGCTACGAGCAGTACTTC. The chain joins TRBV4-1 to TRBJ2-7; 10 nucleotides align to TRBD2. This CDR3 has 14 amino acids. With V trimmed by 1 base and J by 3 bases, 0 bases remained unmatched. The germline V gene has CDR1 MGHRA and CDR2 YSYEKL.

The V gene is TRBV5-1, the J gene TRBJ2-7; tentatively, D is TRBD1 (6 bases). V was pared by 1 base and J by 3 bases, with 8 bases between. This CDR3 is 13 amino acids long. In germline, CDR1 is SGHRS, CDR2 YFSETQ. The CDR3 coding sequence is TGCGCCAGCAGCTTGCCAGGGGACTACGAGCAGTACTTC. Amino acids: CASSLPGDYEQYF. The full variable domain, in which reference TRBV5-1 and TRBJ2-7 provide the parts outside the CDR3, is KAGVTQTPRYLIKTRGQQVTLSCSPISGHRSVSWYQQTPGQGLQFLFEYFSETQRNKGNFPGRFSGRQFSNSRSEMNVSTLELGDSALYLCASSLPGDYEQYFGPGTRLTVT.

Turning to this clone: This CDR3 is also generated by other DNA sequences in the sample. The chain combines TRBV29-1 with TRBJ1-1; the D is unclear. Deletions cut 4 bases from V and 5 bases from J, with 5 bases between. Germline loops: CDR1 SQVTM, CDR2 ANQGSEA. The CDR3 runs 10 residues. The DNA for the CDR3 is TGCAGCGTTGTTCTTACTGAAGCTTTCTTT. Encoded protein: CSVVLTEAFF.

The chain has TRBV4-3 and TRBJ1-3; 9 nucleotides agree with TRBD1. The CDR3 is 18 residues long. With 0 bases clipped from V and 0 bases from J, the junction kept 6 bases outside the gene matches. Germline CDR1 reads LGHNA; CDR2 reads YSLEER. This CDR3 reads CASSQEAGQGSSGNTIYF. CDR3 nucleotides: TGCGCCAGCAGCCAAGAAGCCGGACAGGGGAGCTCTGGAAACACCATATATTTT.

V gene TRBV6-1 combines with J gene TRBJ2-2, with D unresolved. This CDR3 has 13 amino acids. Germline V gene sequence: CDR1 MNHNS, CDR2 SASEGT. V shed 1 base and J shed 4 bases, with 4 bases lying between them. In DNA, the CDR3 is TGTGCCAGCAGTGAAGTCCGCACCGGGGAGCTGTTTTTT. Its translation: CASSEVRTGELFF.

The chain recombines TRBV12-1 with TRBJ2-7; TRBD2 is the table's D call, not checked against the DNA. TRBV12-1 is listed as a pseudogene. This CDR3 comprises 14 residues. CDR3 loop: CASSIGLVCHEQYF. DNA of the CDR3: TGTGCCAGCAGCATCGGACTAGTTTGCCACGAGCAGTACTTC.

The chain joins TRBV28 to TRBJ2-7; tentative D call: TRBD2 (6 bases). Trimming pared 3 bases from V and 1 base from J, leaving 10 bases between. CDR1 is MDHEN, CDR2 SYDVKM, per germline. The CDR3 extends over 14 amino acids. The chain's CDR3 is CASSLEGLSYEQYF. The CDR3 DNA is TGTGCCAGCAGTTTGGAGGGGCTGTCCTACGAGCAGTACTTC. The complete variable domain, with remaining parts taken from reference TRBV28 and TRBJ2-7, reads DVKVTQSSRYLVKRTGEKVFLECVQDMDHENMFWYRQDPGLGLRLIYFSYDVKMKEKGDIPEGYSVSREKKERFSLILESASTNQTSMYLCASSLEGLSYEQYFGPGTRLTVT.

The chain links TRBV10-1 to TRBJ2-1, with 7 bases identical to TRBD2. This CDR3 is built from 13 residues. V gave up 10 bases and J gave up 4 bases; unmatched junction bases: 7. In germline, CDR1 is WNHNN, CDR2 SYGVQD (reference sequence). CDR3 in amino acids: CATGWEGYNEQFF. Here the CDR3 DNA reads TGCGCCACCGGGTGGGAGGGGTACAATGAGCAGTTCTTC.

This rearrangement joins TRBV9 to TRBJ2-3, with D hard to call. The CDR3 has 15 residues. V lost 7 bases and J lost 0, with 15 bases in between. Germline values: CDR1 SGDLS, CDR2 YYNGEE. DNA of the CDR3: TGTGCCAGCTGGTTGAGGCCCCATAGCACAGATACGCAGTATTTT. This translates into CASWLRPHSTDTQYF.

This clone was detected only a few times. This chain joins TRBV2 and TRBJ2-4; TRBD1 aligns across 7 bases. The length of the CDR3 is 14 residues. Germline trimming cut 5 bases from V and 3 bases from J; bases unmatched to any gene: 4. Germline-derived CDR1 and CDR2 are SNHLY and FYNNEI. DNA of the CDR3: TGTGCCAGCAGTACCCGGACAGGCAAAAACATTCAGTACTTC. Protein product: CASSTRTGKNIQYF.

This clone was recorded only once. This chain links TRBV25-1 with TRBJ2-3, with D possibly being TRBD1 (6 bases). Germline loops: CDR1 MGHDK, CDR2 SYGVNS. This CDR3 has 14 residues. Trimming removed 2 bases from V and 6 bases from J, with 12 bases in between. The CDR3 DNA is TGTGCCAGCAGTGAAGAGGGAAGGGGGGATACGCAGTATTTT. Its protein is CASSEEGRGDTQYF.

This clone was detected once. The gene calls are TRBV6-2 or TRBV6-3 and TRBJ2-1; 7 nucleotides match TRBD2. V dropped 6 bases and J dropped 0; count of bases not matched to a gene: 14. The CDR3 length is 18 residues. Germline V gene sequence: CDR1 MNHEY, CDR2 SVGEGT. Here the CDR3 reads CASSQGGEGGPSYNEQFF. The DNA of the CDR3 is TGTGCCAGCAGCCAAGGTGGGGAGGGAGGGCCCTCCTACAATGAGCAGTTCTTC.

The J gene is TRBJ1-1, the V gene TRBV14; D gene ambiguous. The germline V gene encodes CDR1 SGHDN and CDR2 FVKESK. V dropped 5 bases and J dropped 0 bases, with 7 bases sitting between them. The CDR3 has 13 residues. The CDR3 reads CASSYSMNTEAFF. The CDR3 DNA follows: TGTGCCAGCAGCTACAGCATGAACACTGAAGCTTTCTTT. The variable domain in full, completed from reference TRBV14 and TRBJ1-1, reads EAGVTQFPSHSVIEKGQTVTLRCDPISGHDNLYWYRRVMGKEIKFLLHFVKESKQDESGMPNNRFLAERTGGTYSTLKVQPAELEDSGVYFCASSYSMNTEAFFGQGTRLTVV.